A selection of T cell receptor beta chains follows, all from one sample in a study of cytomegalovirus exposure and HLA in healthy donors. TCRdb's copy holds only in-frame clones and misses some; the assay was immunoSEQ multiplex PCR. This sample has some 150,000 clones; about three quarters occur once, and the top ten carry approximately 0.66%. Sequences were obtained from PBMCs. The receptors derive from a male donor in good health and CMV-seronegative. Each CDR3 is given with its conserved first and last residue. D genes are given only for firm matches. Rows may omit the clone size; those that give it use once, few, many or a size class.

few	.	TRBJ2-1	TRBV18	TGTGCCAGCGCGACAGGCTTTGGGAATGAGCAGTTCTTC	CASATGFGNEQFF
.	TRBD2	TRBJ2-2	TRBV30	TGTGCCTGGTCCCCGAGAACTAGCGTCCCCACCGGGGAGCTGTTTTTT	CAWSPRTSVPTGELFF
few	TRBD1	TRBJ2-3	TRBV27	TGTGCCACCCGACAGGGGGCAACAGATACGCAGTATTTT	CATRQGATDTQYF
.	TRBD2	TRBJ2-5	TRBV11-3	TGTGCCAGCAGCTTAGACCGCCCGGGGGGAGAGACCCAGTACTTC	CASSLDRPGGETQYF
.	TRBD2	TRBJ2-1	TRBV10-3	TGTGCCATCAGTGAGCTAGCGGGAGATTTTGGCGAGCAGTTCTTC	CAISELAGDFGEQFF
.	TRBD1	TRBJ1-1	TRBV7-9	TGTGCCAGCAGCTCGGGACAGGGGGCGATGGGGAACACTGAAGCTTTCTTT	CASSSGQGAMGNTEAFF
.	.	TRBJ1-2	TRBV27	TGTGCCAGCAGTCCCCGGGGGGAAGGCTACACCTTC	CASSPRGEGYTF
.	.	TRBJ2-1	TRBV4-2	TGTGCCAGCAGCCAAGATTATCGAGAGCGTCTGGCGCAGTTCTTC	CASSQDYRERLAQFF
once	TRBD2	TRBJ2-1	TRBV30	TGTGCCTGGAGTGTTCTAGCGGGCGGTTACAATGAGCAGTTCTTC	CAWSVLAGGYNEQFF
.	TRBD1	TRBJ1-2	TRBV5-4	TGTGCCAGCAGCTTGCAACAGGGGGCGCGAGGCTACACCTTC	CASSLQQGARGYTF
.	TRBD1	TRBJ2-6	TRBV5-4	TGTGCCAGCAGCTGGGGACAGGGCGGTGGGGCCAACGTCCTGACTTTC	CASSWGQGGGANVLTF
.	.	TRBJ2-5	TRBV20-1	TGCAGTGCTGTCCGAGGGGAGACCCAGTACTTC	CSAVRGETQYF
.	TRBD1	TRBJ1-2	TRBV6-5	TGTGCCAGCAGTCGGACAGGGGATGGTGGCTACACCTTC	CASSRTGDGGYTF
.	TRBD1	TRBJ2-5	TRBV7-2	TGTGCCAGCAGCTTAGGGACAGGGGGGGGGACCCAGTACTTC	CASSLGTGGGTQYF
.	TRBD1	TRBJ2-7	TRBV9	TGTGCCAGCAGCGCCGACGGGACAGGGGACGAGCAGTACTTC	CASSADGTGDEQYF
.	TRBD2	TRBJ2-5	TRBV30	TGTGCCTGGGGGAATAGCGGAAAAGCGGGGGAGACCCAGTACTTC	CAWGNSGKAGETQYF
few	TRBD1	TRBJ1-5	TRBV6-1	TGTGCCAGCAGTGAAAAGACAGGGCGCAGCCGAATATATAGCAATCAGCCCCAGCATTTT	CASSEKTGRSRIYSNQPQHF
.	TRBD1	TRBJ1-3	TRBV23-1	TGCGCCAGCAGTCAAGTATGCCCGGACAGGGCACACGGAGGAAACACCATATATTTT	CASSQVCPDRAHGGNTIYF
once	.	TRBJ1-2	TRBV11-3	TGTGCCAGCAGCGGTACAGCTCATGGCTACACCTTC	CASSGTAHGYTF
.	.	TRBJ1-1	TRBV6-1	TGTGCCAGCAGTGAAGTGTTTAGAAACACTGAAGCTTTCTTT	CASSEVFRNTEAFF
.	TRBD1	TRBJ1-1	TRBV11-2	TGTGCCAGCAGCTTAGGGACAGGGAACACTGAAGCTTTCTTT	CASSLGTGNTEAFF
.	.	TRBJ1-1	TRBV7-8	TGTGCCAGCAGTTTATATAGTGAGGGCCCTAACACTGAAGCTTTCTTT	CASSLYSEGPNTEAFF
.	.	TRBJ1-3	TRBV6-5	TGTGCCAGCACGGGTTACTCTGGAAACACCATATATTTT	CASTGYSGNTIYF
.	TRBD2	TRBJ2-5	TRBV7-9	TGTGCCAGCAGCTGGACTAGCAAAGAGACCCAGTACTTC	CASSWTSKETQYF
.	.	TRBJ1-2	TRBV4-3	TGCGCCAGCAGCCAAGAACCGGGTTTAGACTATGGCTACACCTTC	CASSQEPGLDYGYTF
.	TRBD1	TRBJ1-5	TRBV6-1	TGTGCGACCCAGGGGGGTCAGCCCCAGCATTTT	CATQGGQPQHF
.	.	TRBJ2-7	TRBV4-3	TGCGCCAGCAGCCGTCGATCGGCGGGGATCTACGAGCAGTACTTC	CASSRRSAGIYEQYF
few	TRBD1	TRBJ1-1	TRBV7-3	TGTGCCACCTCGACAGGGGCCAACACTGAAGCTTTCTTT	CATSTGANTEAFF
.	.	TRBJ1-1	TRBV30	TGTGCCTGGAGGAGGGGGGGGATCCGCACTGAAGCTTTCTTT	CAWRRGGIRTEAFF
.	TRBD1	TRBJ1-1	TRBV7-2	TGTGCCAGCAGCTTAGTTTTCGGGACAGGGGGTGACACTGAAGCTTTCTTT	CASSLVFGTGGDTEAFF
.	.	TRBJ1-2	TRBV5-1	TGCGCCAGCAGCTTGGGACAGAACTATGGCTACACCTTC	CASSLGQNYGYTF
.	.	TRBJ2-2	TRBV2	TGTGCCAGCAGGTCGACTGCGAACACCGGGGAGCTGTTTTTT	CASRSTANTGELFF
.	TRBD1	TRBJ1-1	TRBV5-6	TGTGCCAGCAGCTTGGAGGCAGGGGGCAGGACTGAAGCTTTCTTT	CASSLEAGGRTEAFF
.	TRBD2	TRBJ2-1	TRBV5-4	TGTGCCAGCAGCCCTCCCCCAAGCGGGGGGGGCTCCTACAATGAGCAGTTCTTC	CASSPPPSGGGSYNEQFF
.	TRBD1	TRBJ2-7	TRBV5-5	TGTGCCAGCAGCTCCCAGACAGGGGGGACCTACGAGCAGTACTTC	CASSSQTGGTYEQYF